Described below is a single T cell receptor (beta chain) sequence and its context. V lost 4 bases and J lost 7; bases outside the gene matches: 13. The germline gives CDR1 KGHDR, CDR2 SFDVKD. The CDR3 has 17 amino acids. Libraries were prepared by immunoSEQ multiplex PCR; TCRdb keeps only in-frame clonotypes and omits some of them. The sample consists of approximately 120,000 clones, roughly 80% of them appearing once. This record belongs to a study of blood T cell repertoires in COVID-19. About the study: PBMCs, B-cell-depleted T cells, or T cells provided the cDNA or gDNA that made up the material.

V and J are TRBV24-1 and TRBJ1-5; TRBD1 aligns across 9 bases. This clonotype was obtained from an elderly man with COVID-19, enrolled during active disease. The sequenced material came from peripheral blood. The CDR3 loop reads CATSDRRDRVNKQPQHF. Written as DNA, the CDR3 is TGTGCCACCAGTGACCGTCGGGACAGGGTGAACAAACAGCCCCAGCATTTT.